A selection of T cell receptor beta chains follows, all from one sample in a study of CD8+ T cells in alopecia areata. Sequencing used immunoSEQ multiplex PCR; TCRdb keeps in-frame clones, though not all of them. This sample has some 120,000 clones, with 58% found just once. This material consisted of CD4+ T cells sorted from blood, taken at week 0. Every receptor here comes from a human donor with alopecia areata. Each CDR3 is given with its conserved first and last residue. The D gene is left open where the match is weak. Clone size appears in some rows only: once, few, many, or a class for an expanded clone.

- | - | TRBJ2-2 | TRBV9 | TGTGCCAGCAGCGTAGTCGCGGTGACCGGGGAGCTGTTTTTT | CASSVVAVTGELFF
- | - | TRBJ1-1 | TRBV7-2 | TGTGCCAGCAGCTTGACAGTGAACACTGAAGCTTTCTTT | CASSLTVNTEAFF
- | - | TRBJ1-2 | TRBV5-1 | TGCGCCAGCAGCTTGGGGAACAGGGCTTATGGCTACACCTTC | CASSLGNRAYGYTF
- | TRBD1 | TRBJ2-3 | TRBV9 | TGTGCCAGCAGCAGGGACAGGGACACAGATACGCAGTATTTT | CASSRDRDTDTQYF
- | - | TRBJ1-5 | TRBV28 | TGTGCCAGCAGGAGCCGGGGATCTAGCAATCAGCCCCAGCATTTT | CASRSRGSSNQPQHF
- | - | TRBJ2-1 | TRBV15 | TGTGCCACCAGCAGAGGGGTAACTAGCTCCTACAATGAGCAGTTCTTC | CATSRGVTSSYNEQFF
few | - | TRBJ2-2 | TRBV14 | TGTGCCAGCAGCCAAGATGTGGGCAGTACCGGGGAGCTGTTTTTT | CASSQDVGSTGELFF
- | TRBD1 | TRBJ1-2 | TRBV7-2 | TGTGCCAGCAGCTTAGGGCTGGGACAGGGTCTGAGCTATGGCTACACCTTC | CASSLGLGQGLSYGYTF
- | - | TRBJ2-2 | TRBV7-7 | TGTGCCAGCAGCGAAGATAGGGACGGGGAGCTGTTTTTT | CASSEDRDGELFF
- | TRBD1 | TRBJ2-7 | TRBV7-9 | TGTGCCAGCAGCTTGGGGACAGAGGTCACCTACGAGCAGTACTTC | CASSLGTEVTYEQYF
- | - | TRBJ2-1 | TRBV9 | TGTGCCAGCAGCGTGAGGCTAGGCCCCTACAATGAGCAGTTCTTC | CASSVRLGPYNEQFF